These 29 T cell receptor beta chains were all obtained from the same sample, sequenced in a study of CD8+ T cells in alopecia areata. RNA extraction was followed by reverse transcription into cDNA, which acted as the sequencing template. Assay: immunoSEQ multiplex PCR; the TCRdb copy retains only in-frame clones and omits some. The sample gives roughly 110,000 clones, none seen only once, and the top ten clones hold roughly 21%. The sample consisted of lesional skin. Receptor source: a C3H/HeJ mouse with alopecia areata. For the strain, the MHC haplotype given is H2-k.

At least ten counts were recorded for this clone. TCRdb's protein sequence differs at residue 12 from the translated DNA; the protein presented here follows the DNA. Mouse germline and gene names are used. CDR3 residues: CTCSAEGKGGSPLYF. Partial CDR3 DNA: TGCACCTGCAGTGCAGAGGGGAAAGGAGGGTCGCCC. The chain joins TRBV1 to TRBJ1-6; D gene unclear. The read finishes 3 residues shy of the CDR3 end, and the germline J gene is used to complete it. TRBJ1-6 is an ORF, with its function uncertain. This CDR3 spans 15 amino acids. Trimming removed 0 bases from V and 10 bases from J, with 13 bases in between. Per germline, CDR1 NSQYPW and CDR2 LRSPGD (reference sequence).

Only a few counts were recorded for this clone. Germline and genes here are mouse. With the read ending 4 residues before the CDR3 end, the germline J gene is used to fill in that end. The V call is TRBV13-3, the J call TRBJ2-7; 8 nucleotides align to TRBD2. V was clipped by 0 bases and J by 1 base; unmatched bases: 3. Germline CDR1 is NNHDY and CDR2 is SYVADS. The CDR3 has 15 amino acids. CDR3 protein: CASSDGGDWSYEQYF. Incomplete CDR3 DNA: TGTGCCAGCAGTGATGGGGGGGACTGGTCCTAT.

This clone was seen at least ten times. Each gene name is a mouse one. The observed sequence ends 4 residues before the CDR3 terminus, with the missing tail filled in from the germline J gene. V gene TRBV13-3 combines with J gene TRBJ2-5; D is perhaps TRBD1 (6 bases). The CDR3 contains 15 residues. In germline, CDR1 is NNHDY, CDR2 SYVADS. Trimming pared 3 bases from V and 2 bases from J, leaving 13 bases between. The chain's CDR3 is CASSGAGTIQDTQYF. The covered CDR3 bases are TGTGCCAGCAGTGGGGCCGGGACAATCCAAGAC.

This clone was found a few times. A read error may account for a junction end that differs from germline. Germline and genes here are mouse. The read terminates 4 residues before the CDR3 end, so the remaining end is supplied by the germline J gene. J is TRBJ1-1 and V is TRBV13-3; D might be TRBD1 (5 bases). Germline V CDR1 and CDR2: NNHDY, SYVADS. This CDR3 is 12 amino acids long. Here the CDR3 reads CPSSGHETEVFF. CDR3 DNA, as far as it was read: TGTCCCAGCAGTGGACATGAAACA.

To note about this clone: Gene names are mouse gene names. The missing CDR3 end, 4 residues past where the read stops, is filled in from the germline J gene. The genes are TRBV13-1 and TRBJ2-3; 7 bases align to TRBD1. The CDR3 is 14 amino acids. Trimming cost V 5 bases and J 0 bases; bases outside gene matches: 3. The germline V gene encodes CDR1 NSHNY and CDR2 SYGAGN. Incomplete CDR3 DNA: TGTGCCAGCAGACAGGGGCGAAGTGCAGAA. It yields the protein CASRQGRSAE. The full CDR3 reads CASRQGRSAETLYF.

On this clone itself: Each gene name is a mouse one. The sequence runs out 4 residues before the end of the CDR3; the remainder is reconstructed from the germline J gene. V usage is TRBV17 and J usage is TRBJ2-1; TRBD2 matches at 8 bases. The CDR3 totals 14 residues. The J segment lost 1 base and the V segment lost 9 bases, leaving 5 bases of the junction unmatched. CDR1 is MNHDT and CDR2 is YYDKIL in the germline V gene. The part of the CDR3 DNA that was read is TGTGCTAGTTCCGACTGGGGCAACTATGCT. This gives the protein CASSDWGNYA. The CDR3 as a whole reads CASSDWGNYAEQFF. Combining the CDR3 with reference TRBV17 and TRBJ2-1 gives the whole variable domain DTTVKQNPRYKLARVGKPVNLICSQTMNHDTMYWYQKKPNQAPKLLLFYYDKILNREADTFEKFQSSRPNNSFCSLYIGSAGLEYSAMYLCASSDWGNYAEQFFGPGTRLTVL.

This clone has a handful of counts. The germline and genes are mouse ones. The read is 4 residues too short to cover the CDR3 end, so that end is filled in from the germline J gene. This chain connects TRBV1 to TRBJ2-1; 8 positions match TRBD2. V was pared by 5 bases and J by 6 bases, with 6 bases of the junction left unmatched. The germline gives CDR1 NSQYPW, CDR2 LRSPGD (reference sequence). CDR3 length equals 14 residues. CDR3 sequence: CTCSLGGAPAEQFF. The CDR3 bases that were read are TGCACCTGCAGTTTGGGGGGGGCGCCTGCT.

This clone was seen only a few times. The genes are named according to mouse. The read finishes 4 residues shy of the CDR3 end, and the germline J gene is used to complete it. The rearrangement links TRBV5 to TRBJ2-7; D is uncertain. CDR3 length: 13 amino acids. The V gene lost 4 bases and the J gene lost 0 bases, with 7 bases spanning the gap. CDR1 is LGHNA and CDR2 is YNLKQL in the germline V gene (reference sequence). The CDR3 DNA, read in part, is TGTGCCAGCAGCCCCGACATCTCCTAT. It encodes CASSPDISY. The CDR3 reads in full as CASSPDISYEQYF.

This clone has more than one count but fewer than ten. The gene names given are mouse names. The CDR3 end falls 4 residues outside the read, so it is completed with the germline J gene. The chain links TRBV13-2 to TRBJ2-3; D is tentatively TRBD1 or TRBD2 (5 bases each). Germline values: CDR1 NNHNN, CDR2 SYGAGS (reference sequence). CDR3 length equals 15 residues. The V gene lost 2 bases and the J gene lost 0 bases, with 10 bases spanning the gap. The CDR3 here is CASGEGENSAETLYF. The part of the CDR3 DNA that was read is TGTGCCAGCGGTGAGGGGGAAAATAGTGCAGAA.

The table lists this clone with a few counts. Gene names are mouse gene names. The missing CDR3 end, 4 residues past where the read stops, is filled in from the germline J gene. The rearrangement joins TRBV19 to TRBJ2-3, with 7 bases aligning to TRBD2. Germline values: CDR1 FNHDT, CDR2 SITEND (reference sequence). Trimming at V came to 6 bases and at J to 0 bases, leaving 7 bases not matched to a gene. The CDR3 spans 15 residues. CDR3 sequence: CASTELGSSAETLYF. CDR3 DNA, as far as it was read: TGTGCCAGCACCGAACTGGGGTCTAGTGCAGAA.

Note on this clone: Genes here carry mouse names. From the germline J gene comes the end of the CDR3, since the read stops 4 residues before it. The chain joins TRBV19 to TRBJ2-5; TRBD1 agrees at 11 bases. Germline CDR1 is FNHDT and CDR2 is SITEND (reference sequence). CDR3 length: 15 residues. CDR3 DNA, as far as it was read: TGTGCCAGCAGATCCGGGACAGGGGGGAAAGAC. This encodes CASRSGTGGKD. The whole CDR3 sequence reads CASRSGTGGKDTQYF.

In this sample, this clone turned up a few times. The genes are named according to mouse. This CDR3 is also generated by other DNA sequences in the sample. CDR3: CTCSGRGRGTEVFF. The sequenced CDR3 bases are TGCACCTGCAGTGGTAGGGGGCGCGGCACA. The chain couples TRBV1 to TRBJ1-1, with TRBD1 matching over 7 bases. The CDR3 end is not reached by the read, which stops 4 residues before it; the germline J gene fills it in. V shed 4 bases and J 4 bases; nucleotides not matched to a gene: 6. Germline values: CDR1 NSQYPW, CDR2 LRSPGD (reference sequence). The CDR3 covers 14 residues.

This clone was observed at least ten times. Gene names and germline match the mouse. The CDR3 end is not reached by the read, which stops 4 residues before it; the germline J gene fills it in. V is TRBV13-3 and J is TRBJ1-4, with 7 bases identical to TRBD1. The CDR3 has 14 amino acids. V trimming: 3 bases; J trimming: 5 bases; junction bases outside the gene matches: 4. The germline V gene encodes CDR1 NNHDY and CDR2 SYVADS. The CDR3 bases that were read are TGTGCCAGCAGTGTGACAGGGCGGAACGAA. It is translated as CASSVTGRNE. The complete CDR3 protein is CASSVTGRNERLFF.

A remark on this clone: Genes and germline are mouse. The sequenced fragment ends 4 residues before the CDR3 boundary, so the rest is inferred from the germline J gene. V usage is TRBV1 and J usage is TRBJ2-1, with unresolved D. CDR1 is NSQYPW, CDR2 LRSPGD, per germline (reference sequence). V shed 1 base and J shed 2 bases, with 6 bases lying between them. The CDR3 totals 14 residues. The CDR3 protein is CTCSAGEDYAEQFF. The sequenced part of the CDR3 DNA is TGCACCTGCAGTGCAGGGGAAGACTATGCT.

This clone was seen more than once but under ten times. The genes and germline here are from mouse. The CDR3 DNA, read in part, is TGTGCTAGCAGTACTCTGGGGTCTAGTGCAGAA. This sequence encodes CASSTLGSSAE. The whole CDR3 protein is CASSTLGSSAETLYF. This chain links TRBV17 with TRBJ2-3, with TRBD2 as a possible D gene (6 bases). The read ends 4 residues before the CDR3 terminus; that terminus is restored from the germline J gene. Germline loops: CDR1 MNHDT, CDR2 YYDKIL. V was trimmed by 4 bases and J by 0 bases, leaving 11 bases between them. This CDR3 contains 15 residues.

Details on this clone: Genes and germline come from the mouse. The read ends 4 residues shy of where the CDR3 ends; the end is completed using the germline J gene. This chain connects TRBV12-1 to TRBJ2-7; D remains ambiguous. This CDR3 contains 12 residues. From germline, CDR1 is SGHSN and CDR2 HYEKVE. CDR3 bases read: TGTGCCAGCTCCCAGACAATTTAT. Its protein product is CASSQTIY. In full, the CDR3 reads CASSQTIYEQYF.

For this clone: Each gene name is a mouse one. The read halts 4 residues ahead of the CDR3 end, with the missing end drawn from the germline J gene. The chain is built from TRBV13-3 and TRBJ2-5, with D maybe TRBD1 (7 bases). Germline lookup yields CDR1 NNHDY and CDR2 SYVADS. The CDR3 is made up of 14 amino acids. The CDR3 sequence: CASSGRGLEDTQYF. CDR3 DNA, as far as it was read: TGTGCCAGCAGTGGAAGGGGGCTGGAAGAC. Full variable domain (remainder filled in from reference TRBV13-3 and TRBJ2-5): EAAVTQSPRSKVAVTGGKVTLSCHQTNNHDYMYWYRQDTGHGLRLIHYSYVADSTEKGDIPDGYKASRPSQENFSLILELASLSQTAVYFCASSGRGLEDTQYFGPGTRLLVL.

The table lists this clone with a few counts. Any gene name here is a mouse gene name. The read falls 4 residues short of the CDR3 end, and the missing part is taken from the germline J gene. The chain recombines TRBV1 with TRBJ2-3; 10 nucleotides align to TRBD1. Germline V CDR1 and CDR2: NSQYPW, LRSPGD (reference sequence). Trimming took 0 bases from V and 4 from J; bases not matched to a gene: 1. CDR3 length: 15 amino acids. Partial CDR3 DNA: TGCACCTGCAGTGCAGAGGGACAGGGGCCAGAA. Translation gives CTCSAEGQGPE. The entire CDR3 is CTCSAEGQGPETLYF.

For this clone: The germline and genes are mouse ones. The CDR3 end falls 4 residues outside the read, so it is completed with the germline J gene. The V call is TRBV17, the J call TRBJ2-1; weak D call: TRBD2 (7 bases). The germline CDR1 and CDR2 sequences are MNHDT and YYDKIL. There are 14 residues in the CDR3. The part of the CDR3 DNA that was read is TGTGCTAGCAGTAGTACGGGGGGCGCGGCT. It yields the protein CASSSTGGAA. The whole CDR3 sequence reads CASSSTGGAAEQFF. Full variable domain (remainder filled in from reference TRBV17 and TRBJ2-1): DTTVKQNPRYKLARVGKPVNLICSQTMNHDTMYWYQKKPNQAPKLLLFYYDKILNREADTFEKFQSSRPNNSFCSLYIGSAGLEYSAMYLCASSSTGGAAEQFFGPGTRLTVL.

Note on this clone: These gene names are mouse names. The CDR3 end falls 4 residues outside the read, so it is completed with the germline J gene. The chain has TRBV13-3 and TRBJ1-4, with D perhaps matching TRBD1 (6 bases). V lost 3 bases to trimming and J lost 3 bases, with 12 bases between them. CDR1 NNHDY and CDR2 SYVADS come from the germline V gene. This CDR3 has 15 amino acids. The sequenced CDR3 bases are TGTGCCAGCAGTGTTCCTCAGGGGACCAACGAA. Its protein product is CASSVPQGTNE. The whole CDR3 protein reads CASSVPQGTNERLFF.

This clone was seen a few times. Gene names are mouse gene names. The read halts 4 residues ahead of the CDR3 end, with the missing end drawn from the germline J gene. The rearrangement uses TRBV1 and TRBJ1-1, with 9 bases matching TRBD1. This CDR3 spans 16 amino acids. Looked up from germline, CDR1 is NSQYPW and CDR2 is LRSPGD (reference sequence). V shed 0 bases, J shed 3 bases, and the junction held 5 bases outside the gene matches. CDR3 bases read: TGCACCTGCAGTGCAGAAAGGGGACAGGGTCACACA. Its protein is CTCSAERGQGHT. The full CDR3 sequence reads CTCSAERGQGHTEVFF.

This clone turned up a few times. Gene names are mouse gene names. The CDR3 extends 4 residues past the end of the read, so its final part is completed from the germline J gene. The rearrangement uses TRBV13-3 and TRBJ2-7, with TRBD1 as a possible D gene (6 bases). The CDR3 totals 14 residues. Germline loops: CDR1 NNHDY, CDR2 SYVADS. Trimming took 1 base from V and 3 from J, leaving 11 bases between them. CDR3 DNA, as far as it was read: TGTGCCAGCAGTGATCGGGGCAGGGGCTAT. As protein: CASSDRGRGY. The whole CDR3 is CASSDRGRGYEQYF.

To note about this clone: The gene names given are mouse names. The CDR3 end lies 4 residues beyond the end of the read and is filled in from the germline J gene. The V and J genes are TRBV13-2 and TRBJ1-4; 7 nucleotides align to TRBD1. Germline V gene data show CDR1 as NNHNN and CDR2 as SYGAGS (reference sequence). The CDR3 contains 14 residues. After removal of 1 base from V and 4 bases from J, the junction contained 1 base not matched to a gene. The sequenced part of the CDR3 DNA is TGTGCCAGCGGTGATCCAGGGGGCAACGAA. It translates to CASGDPGGNE. The full CDR3 sequence reads CASGDPGGNERLFF.

This clone has only a few counts. The genes and germline here are from mouse. The CDR3 end lies 4 residues beyond the end of the read and is filled in from the germline J gene. The chain employs TRBV13-3 and TRBJ2-4, with 11 bases lining up with TRBD2. V lost 0 bases and J lost 3; bases outside the gene matches: 6. CDR1 and CDR2 from the germline V gene are NNHDY and SYVADS. This CDR3 has 17 residues. The chain's CDR3 is CASSDAGTGGRQNTLYF. Partial CDR3 DNA: TGTGCCAGCAGTGATGCAGGGACTGGGGGAAGACAAAAC.

This clone was recorded a few times. Gene names follow the mouse nomenclature. The read halts 4 residues ahead of the CDR3 end, with the missing end drawn from the germline J gene. The chain links TRBV1 to TRBJ1-4; no definite D call. The CDR3 loop spans 14 amino acids. Germline V CDR1 and CDR2: NSQYPW, LRSPGD (reference sequence). V lost 4 bases and J 0 bases, leaving 6 bases between the germline ends. CDR3 sequence reads: CTCSETFSNERLFF. The CDR3 DNA, read in part, is TGCACCTGCAGTGAAACTTTTTCCAACGAA.

As regards this clone: Genes here carry mouse names. The read ends 4 residues early relative to the CDR3; the germline J gene fills the gap. J is TRBJ1-4 and V is TRBV13-2; tentative D call: TRBD1 (6 bases). Trimming took 5 bases from V and 3 from J, leaving 17 bases between them. Germline loops: CDR1 NNHNN, CDR2 SYGAGS (reference sequence). This CDR3 is 16 amino acids long. The CDR3 reads CASGMGGRGTNERLFF. The CDR3 DNA, read in part, is TGTGCCAGCGGGATGGGGGGGCGCGGGACCAACGAA.

This clone was observed a few times. The genes and germline here are from mouse. The CDR3 end falls 4 residues outside the read, so it is completed with the germline J gene. The chain recombines TRBV19 with TRBJ2-5, with 11 bases that match TRBD1. Germline V gene data show CDR1 as FNHDT and CDR2 as SITEND (reference sequence). CDR3 length equals 16 residues. The part of the CDR3 DNA that was read is TGTGCCAGCAGTAAGAAACCGGGACAGGGGGAAGAC. Amino acid sequence: CASSKKPGQGED. The entire CDR3 protein reads CASSKKPGQGEDTQYF.

This clone was picked up a small number of times. The listed genes are named as in mouse. The observed sequence ends 4 residues before the CDR3 terminus, with the missing tail filled in from the germline J gene. V gene TRBV1 combines with J gene TRBJ2-3, with 7 bases matching TRBD1. Germline V gene sequence: CDR1 NSQYPW, CDR2 LRSPGD (reference sequence). This CDR3 region has 15 residues. V was pared by 4 bases and J by 0 bases, with 4 bases of the junction left unmatched. The CDR3 is CTCSGRTGSAETLYF. The DNA read from the CDR3 is TGCACCTGCAGTGGGAGGACAGGTAGTGCAGAA.

About this clone itself: Gene and germline names: mouse. From the germline J gene comes the end of the CDR3, since the read stops 4 residues before it. This rearrangement joins TRBV16 to TRBJ1-2, with D tentatively TRBD1 (6 bases). The germline V gene encodes CDR1 SGHSA and CDR2 FRNQAP. V shed 0 bases and J shed 0 bases, with 14 bases lying between them. This CDR3 contains 17 residues. The CDR3 DNA, read in part, is TGTGCAAGCAGCTTAGATCTAACGGGACAAGCAAACTCC. Translation: CASSLDLTGQANS. The whole CDR3 protein is CASSLDLTGQANSDYTF.